One and the same sample provided the 5 T cell receptor beta chains below, sequenced in a study of cytomegalovirus exposure and HLA in healthy donors. Researchers ran the PCR with 60 Vbeta and 13 Jbeta primers. Sequenced by immunoSEQ multiplex PCR; TCRdb stores in-frame clones only, minus some. The table lists approximately 100,000 clones, more than 70% of them singletons. The material sequenced was PBMCs. Receptor source: a man aged 18 to 29 in good health and CMV-seropositive.

Of note for this clone: Other DNA variants within this sample encode the same CDR3. The rearrangement uses TRBV2 and TRBJ1-6; 7 bases align to TRBD1. In germline, CDR1 is SNHLY, CDR2 FYNNEI. With V trimmed by 6 bases and J by 5 bases, 4 bases remained unmatched. The CDR3 consists of 14 residues. The CDR3 sequence is CASRLQGNNSPLHF. Written as DNA, the CDR3 is TGTGCCAGCAGATTACAGGGGAATAATTCACCCCTCCACTTT.

J is TRBJ1-5 and V is TRBV15; tentative D call: TRBD1 (5 bases). Germline-derived CDR1 and CDR2 are LNHNV and YYDKDF (reference sequence). The CDR3 sequence is 16 residues long. The germline V and J ends were trimmed by 5 bases and 0 bases, with 14 bases remaining between them. The DNA for the CDR3 is TGTGCCACCAGCGGGGGGACGGACGGTAGCAATCAGCCCCAGCATTTT. Translated: CATSGGTDGSNQPQHF.

As to this clone: The sample has other DNA sequences that encode this CDR3 too. The V gene is TRBV11-2, the J gene TRBJ2-6; the D gene is possibly TRBD1 (6 bases). The ends were cut back, 1 base at V and 2 bases at J, with 6 bases in the middle. The CDR3 is made up of 15 amino acids. The germline gives CDR1 SGHAT, CDR2 FQNNGV. The CDR3 is CASSLAGAGANVLTF. The CDR3 nucleotides are TGTGCCAGCAGCTTAGCAGGGGCTGGGGCCAACGTCCTGACTTTC. Drawing the rest from reference TRBV11-2 and TRBJ2-6, the complete variable domain is EAGVAQSPRYKIIEKRQSVAFWCNPISGHATLYWYQQILGQGPKLLIQFQNNGVVDDSQLPKDRFSAERLKGVDSTLKIQPAKLEDSAVYLCASSLAGAGANVLTFGAGSRLTVL.

The chain couples TRBV9 to TRBJ2-1, with 10 nucleotides matching TRBD2. This CDR3 comprises 16 residues. With 7 bases clipped from V and 2 bases from J, the junction kept 9 bases outside the gene matches. The germline gives CDR1 SGDLS, CDR2 YYNGEE. In nucleotides, the CDR3 is TGTGCCAGCGAAGGGGAGCTAGCGGGGGCCTACAATGAGCAGTTCTTC. Its translation is CASEGELAGAYNEQFF. The full variable domain, with the rest looked up from reference TRBV9 and TRBJ2-1, is DSGVTQTPKHLITATGQRVTLRCSPRSGDLSVYWYQQSLDQGLQFLIQYYNGEERAKGNILERFSAQQFPDLHSELNLSSLELGDSALYFCASEGELAGAYNEQFFGPGTRLTVL.

CDR3 sequence (DNA): TGTGCCAGCAGCGTAGGAGGGTCCGCGGGAAACACCATATATTTT. Residues: CASSVGGSAGNTIYF. The J gene is TRBJ1-3, the V gene TRBV9; D is ambiguous. Trimming pared 0 bases from V and 4 bases from J, leaving 11 bases between. The CDR3 has 15 amino acids. Germline V gives CDR1 SGDLS, CDR2 YYNGEE.